Below are 3 T cell receptor beta chains sequenced from a single sample in a study of shared clonotypes between healthy human individuals. This table comes from immunoSEQ multiplex PCR, and its TCRdb copy is limited to in-frame clones, with some not included. The sample lists about 2.3 million clones, around 93% occurring once. Sample: naive CD4+ T cells from PBMCs. Described subset: CD45RA+ positively selected. The receptors were gathered from a man aged 18 to 35 in good health. Some clones in this sample may be carry-over from other donors' samples.

In its sample, this clone was seen once. The chain has TRBV1 and TRBJ2-2; the table calls TRBD1, which could not be checked here. TRBV1 is a listed pseudogene. This CDR3 contains 14 residues. CDR3 DNA sequence: TGCACCGGGGGCCTTTTAGTAGGTACCGGGGAGCTGTTTTTT. Protein product: CTGGLLVGTGELFF.

In its sample, this clone was seen once. The chain employs TRBV5-1 and TRBJ2-3; D is perhaps TRBD1 (6 bases). Germline values: CDR1 SGHRS, CDR2 YFSETQ. V was cut by 0 bases and J by 0 bases, with 11 bases left in between. The CDR3 spans 16 residues. This CDR3 reads CASSLVPQGSTDTQYF. CDR3 coding DNA: TGCGCCAGCAGCTTGGTCCCACAGGGAAGCACAGATACGCAGTATTTT.

The chain employs TRBV7-3 and TRBJ2-3; no definite D call. This CDR3 contains 13 residues. V was shortened by 4 bases and J by 0 bases, with 5 bases between the two germline ends. CDR1 and CDR2 (germline): SGHTA, FQGTGA. The CDR3 protein is CASSWASTDTQYF. DNA for the CDR3: TGTGCCAGCAGCTGGGCTAGCACAGATACGCAGTATTTT.